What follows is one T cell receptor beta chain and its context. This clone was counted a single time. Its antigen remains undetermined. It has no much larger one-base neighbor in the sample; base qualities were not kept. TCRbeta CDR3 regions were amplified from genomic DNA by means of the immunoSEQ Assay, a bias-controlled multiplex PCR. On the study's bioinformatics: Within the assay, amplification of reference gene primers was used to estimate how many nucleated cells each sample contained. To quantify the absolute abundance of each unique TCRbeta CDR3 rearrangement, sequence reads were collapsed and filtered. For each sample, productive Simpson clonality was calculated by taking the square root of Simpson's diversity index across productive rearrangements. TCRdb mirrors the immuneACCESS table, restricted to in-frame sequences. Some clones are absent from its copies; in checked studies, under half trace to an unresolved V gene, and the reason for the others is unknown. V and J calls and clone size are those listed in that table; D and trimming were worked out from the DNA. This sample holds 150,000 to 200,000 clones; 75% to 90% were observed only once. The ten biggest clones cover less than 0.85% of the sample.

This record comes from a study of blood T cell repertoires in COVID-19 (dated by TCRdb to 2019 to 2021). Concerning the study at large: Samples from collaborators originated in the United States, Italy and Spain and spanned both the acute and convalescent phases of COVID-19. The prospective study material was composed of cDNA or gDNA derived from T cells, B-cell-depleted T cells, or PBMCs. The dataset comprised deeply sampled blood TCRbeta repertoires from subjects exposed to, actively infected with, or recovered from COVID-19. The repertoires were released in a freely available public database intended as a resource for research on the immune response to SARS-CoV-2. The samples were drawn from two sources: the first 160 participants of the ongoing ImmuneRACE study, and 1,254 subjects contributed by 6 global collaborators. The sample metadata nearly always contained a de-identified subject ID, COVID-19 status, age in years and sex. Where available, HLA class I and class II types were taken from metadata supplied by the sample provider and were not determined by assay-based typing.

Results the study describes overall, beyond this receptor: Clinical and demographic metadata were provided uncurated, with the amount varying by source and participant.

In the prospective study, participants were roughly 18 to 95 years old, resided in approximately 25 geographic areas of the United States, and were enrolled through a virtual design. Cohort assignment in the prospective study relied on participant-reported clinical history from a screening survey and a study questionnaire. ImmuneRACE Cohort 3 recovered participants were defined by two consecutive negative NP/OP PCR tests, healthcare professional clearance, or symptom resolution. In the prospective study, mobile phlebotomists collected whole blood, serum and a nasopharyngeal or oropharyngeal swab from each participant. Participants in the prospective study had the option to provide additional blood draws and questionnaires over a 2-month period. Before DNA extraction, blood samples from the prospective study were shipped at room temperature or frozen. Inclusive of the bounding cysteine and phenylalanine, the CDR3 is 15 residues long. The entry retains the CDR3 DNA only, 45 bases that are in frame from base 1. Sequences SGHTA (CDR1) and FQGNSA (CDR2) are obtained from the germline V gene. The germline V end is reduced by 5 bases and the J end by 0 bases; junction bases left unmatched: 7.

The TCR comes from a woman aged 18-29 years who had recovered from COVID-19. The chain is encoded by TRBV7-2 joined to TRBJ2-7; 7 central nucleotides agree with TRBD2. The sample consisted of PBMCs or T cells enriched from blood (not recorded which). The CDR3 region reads CASSPGLAASYEQYF. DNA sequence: TGTGCCAGCAGCCCAGGCCTAGCGGCCTCCTACGAGCAGTACTTC.